The 9 T cell receptor beta chains given below trace back to one sample, sequenced in a study of blood T cell repertoires in COVID-19. TCRdb's table, derived via immunoSEQ multiplex PCR, lists solely in-frame clones and lacks some. The sample records about 140,000 clones, under 85% being singletons. Sequenced sample: peripheral blood. The receptors were sampled from a human donor in a cohort sampled during active COVID-19.

The V and J genes are TRBV5-1 and TRBJ2-1, with TRBD2 as a possible D gene (6 bases). CDR1 and CDR2 (germline): SGHRS, YFSETQ. Trimming pared 0 bases from V and 2 bases from J, leaving 9 bases between. The CDR3 has 15 amino acids. The CDR3 here is CASSLAGSPYNEQFF. The CDR3 DNA is TGCGCCAGCAGCTTGGCCGGGAGCCCCTACAATGAGCAGTTCTTC.

The chain employs TRBV7-3 and TRBJ2-5, with D possibly TRBD1 on 6 matching bases. The germline V gene encodes CDR1 SGHTA and CDR2 FQGTGA. V was cut by 1 base and J by 5 bases, with 11 bases left in between. The CDR3 is made up of 14 amino acids. The CDR3 reads CASSLNPGAETQYF. The CDR3 DNA reads TGTGCCAGCAGCTTAAATCCAGGGGCCGAGACCCAGTACTTC.

The chain has TRBV5-4 and TRBJ2-7, with a weak D call TRBD2 (6 bases). Trimming took off 0 bases at V and 2 bases at J, with 12 bases between the two ends. Per germline, CDR1 SGHNT and CDR2 YYREEE (reference sequence). This CDR3 spans 15 amino acids. The chain's CDR3 is CASSLGAGSTYEQYF. The CDR3 coding sequence is TGTGCCAGCAGCTTGGGGGCGGGATCTACCTACGAGCAGTACTTC.

As for this clone: In the same sample, other DNA sequences code for this CDR3. The chain combines TRBV7-9 with TRBJ1-1; D unresolved. Germline CDR1 SEHNR, CDR2 FQNEAQ (reference sequence). V was cut by 3 bases and J by 1 base, with 6 bases left in between. The CDR3 spans 13 residues. In DNA form, the CDR3 reads TGTGCCAGCAGCTTTAGCCAGAACACTGAAGCTTTCTTT. This codes for CASSFSQNTEAFF.

The CDR3 DNA reads TGTGCCAGCAGGGCGACAAAAGCCTCCTACGAGCAGTACTTC. It codes for CASRATKASYEQYF. The V gene is TRBV6-5, the J gene TRBJ2-7, with D unresolved. The CDR3 totals 14 residues. From germline, CDR1 is MNHEY and CDR2 SVGAGI. V was pared by 6 bases and J by 0 bases, with 12 bases between.

The chain carries TRBV7-2 and TRBJ2-5, with 8 bases aligning to TRBD2. This CDR3 has 14 residues. V shed 1 base, J shed 4 bases, and the junction held 2 bases outside the gene matches. Germline V gene data show CDR1 as SGHTA and CDR2 as FQGNSA. The DNA of the CDR3 is TGTGCCAGCAGCTTAGGTGCGGGGGGAGAGACCCAGTACTTC. Translated: CASSLGAGGETQYF.

V and J are TRBV5-1 and TRBJ2-1, with 11 bases aligning to TRBD2. This CDR3 spans 16 amino acids. In germline, CDR1 is SGHRS, CDR2 YFSETQ. The J segment lost 3 bases and the V segment lost 0 bases, leaving 2 bases of the junction unmatched. CDR3 DNA: TGCGCCAGCAGCTTGGGACTAGCGGGACGCTACAATGAGCAGTTCTTC. Translation: CASSLGLAGRYNEQFF.

This chain links TRBV18 with TRBJ2-1, with 10 bases aligning to TRBD1. Germline V CDR1 and CDR2: KGHSH, LQKENI. The junction had 8 bases not matched to a gene; V was cut back by 3 bases and J by 9 bases. This CDR3 is 15 amino acids long. This CDR3 reads CASSPGGQGTTEQFF. The CDR3 nucleotides are TGTGCCAGCTCACCGGGGGGACAGGGGACCACTGAGCAGTTCTTC.

The CDR3 protein is CASLTGIGYGYTF. CDR3 nucleotides: TGTGCCAGTCTGACAGGGATCGGATATGGCTACACCTTC. V and J are TRBV28 and TRBJ1-2; 7 bases agree with TRBD1. V gave up 9 bases and J gave up 5 bases; unmatched junction bases: 9. The germline gives CDR1 MDHEN, CDR2 SYDVKM. The CDR3 totals 13 residues.